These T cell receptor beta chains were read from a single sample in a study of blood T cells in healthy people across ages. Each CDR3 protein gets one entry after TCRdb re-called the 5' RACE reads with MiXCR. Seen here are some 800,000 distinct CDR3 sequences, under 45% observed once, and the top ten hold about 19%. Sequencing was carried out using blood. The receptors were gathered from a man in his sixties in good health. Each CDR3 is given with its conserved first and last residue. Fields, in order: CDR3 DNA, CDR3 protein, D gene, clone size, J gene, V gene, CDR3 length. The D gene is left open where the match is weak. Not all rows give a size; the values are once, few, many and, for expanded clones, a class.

CDR3nt: TGCAGTGCTCCCGGACGGAGCTCTGGGGCCAACGTCCTGACTTTC
CDR3aa: CSAPGRSSGANVLTF
d_gene: NA
abundance: NA
j_gene: TRBJ2-6
v_gene: TRBV20-1
len: 15

CDR3nt: TGTGCCAGCAGCTTAGATCGGCGGGTGTACACCGGGGAGCTGTTTTTT
CDR3aa: CASSLDRRVYTGELFF
d_gene: NA
abundance: NA
j_gene: TRBJ2-2
v_gene: TRBV13
len: 16

CDR3nt: TGCAGTGCCGGCCCAGGACAGGGCCTCTTCTTAGGCAAAAACATTCAGTACTTC
CDR3aa: CSAGPGQGLFLGKNIQYF
d_gene: TRBD1
abundance: once
j_gene: TRBJ2-4
v_gene: TRBV20-1
len: 18

CDR3nt: TGTGCCAGCAGCGTAGGATCGGGACAGAGGACCTACGAGCAGTACTTC
CDR3aa: CASSVGSGQRTYEQYF
d_gene: TRBD1
abundance: NA
j_gene: TRBJ2-7
v_gene: TRBV9
len: 16

CDR3nt: TGTGCCAGCAGCTCGGGGACCACGTACCAAGAGACCCAGTACTTC
CDR3aa: CASSSGTTYQETQYF
d_gene: NA
abundance: NA
j_gene: TRBJ2-5
v_gene: TRBV3-1
len: 15

CDR3nt: TGTGCCAGCAGTCCGAGGGTTCTGACTGAAGCTTTCTTT
CDR3aa: CASSPRVLTEAFF
d_gene: NA
abundance: NA
j_gene: TRBJ1-1
v_gene: TRBV28
len: 13

CDR3nt: TGTGCTAGCAGCGCTGCGGGGGGCAACTACGAGCAGTACTTC
CDR3aa: CASSAAGGNYEQYF
d_gene: TRBD2
abundance: NA
j_gene: TRBJ2-7
v_gene: TRBV7-7
len: 14

CDR3nt: TGCAGCGTCGGACAGGGTCGTGAAAAACTGTTTTTT
CDR3aa: CSVGQGREKLFF
d_gene: TRBD1
abundance: few
j_gene: TRBJ1-4
v_gene: TRBV29-1
len: 12

CDR3nt: TGCAGCGTTGTTGGTGGGGACAGGGGACCCAATGAGCAGTTCTTC
CDR3aa: CSVVGGDRGPNEQFF
d_gene: TRBD1
abundance: few
j_gene: TRBJ2-1
v_gene: TRBV29-1
len: 15

CDR3nt: TGCGCCAGCAGCATCGGCGGGGGGGCAACAGATACGCAGTATTTT
CDR3aa: CASSIGGGATDTQYF
d_gene: TRBD2
abundance: NA
j_gene: TRBJ2-3
v_gene: TRBV5-1
len: 15

CDR3nt: TGTGCCAGCAGTTTTCGGGCCCGTGGTACAACCTACAATGAGCAGTACTTC
CDR3aa: CASSFRARGTTYNEQYF
d_gene: NA
abundance: NA
j_gene: TRBJ2-5
v_gene: TRBV27
len: 17

CDR3nt: TGTGCCATCAGTGAGTCCCAGGACAGCACAGATACGCAGTATTTT
CDR3aa: CAISESQDSTDTQYF
d_gene: NA
abundance: once
j_gene: TRBJ2-3
v_gene: TRBV10-3
len: 15

CDR3nt: TGCGCCAGCAGCTTGGTCGGGGACAGGGGGCAGAGTGAGCAGTTCTTC
CDR3aa: CASSLVGDRGQSEQFF
d_gene: TRBD1
abundance: NA
j_gene: TRBJ2-1
v_gene: TRBV5-1
len: 16

CDR3nt: TGTGCCAGCAGCGAAAGGACAGGGTTAAACACTGAAGCTTTCTTT
CDR3aa: CASSERTGLNTEAFF
d_gene: TRBD1
abundance: few
j_gene: TRBJ1-1
v_gene: TRBV7-2
len: 15

CDR3nt: TGCGCCAGCAGCCCGGACAGGGGAGTCGGTTCACCCCTCCACTTT
CDR3aa: CASSPDRGVGSPLHF
d_gene: TRBD1
abundance: few
j_gene: TRBJ1-6
v_gene: TRBV5-1
len: 15

CDR3nt: TGTGCCAGCAGCTTGGACTGGCAGGGCCGCACCGGGGAGCTGTTTTTT
CDR3aa: CASSLDWQGRTGELFF
d_gene: NA
abundance: NA
j_gene: TRBJ2-2
v_gene: TRBV5-6
len: 16

CDR3nt: TGCAGCGTTCCTAGGGGGGGCTACAATGAGCAGTTCTTC
CDR3aa: CSVPRGGYNEQFF
d_gene: NA
abundance: few
j_gene: TRBJ2-1
v_gene: TRBV29-1
len: 13

CDR3nt: TGCGCCAGCAGCCAAGACTCCGGACAGGGGTCCTACGAGCAGTACTTC
CDR3aa: CASSQDSGQGSYEQYF
d_gene: TRBD1
abundance: many
j_gene: TRBJ2-7
v_gene: TRBV4-3
len: 16